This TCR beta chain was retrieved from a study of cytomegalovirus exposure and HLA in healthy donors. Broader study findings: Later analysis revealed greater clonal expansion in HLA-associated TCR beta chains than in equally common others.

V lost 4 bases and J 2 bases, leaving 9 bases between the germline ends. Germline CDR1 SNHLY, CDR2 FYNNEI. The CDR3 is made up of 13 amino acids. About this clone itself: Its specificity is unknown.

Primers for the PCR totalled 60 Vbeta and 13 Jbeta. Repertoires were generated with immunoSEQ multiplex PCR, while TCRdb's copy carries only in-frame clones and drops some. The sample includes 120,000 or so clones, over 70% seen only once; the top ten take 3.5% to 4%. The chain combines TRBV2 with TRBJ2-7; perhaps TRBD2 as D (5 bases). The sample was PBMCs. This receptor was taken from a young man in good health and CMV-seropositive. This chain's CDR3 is CASSAWRTYEQYF. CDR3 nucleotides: TGTGCCAGCAGTGCATGGAGGACCTACGAGCAGTACTTC.